The clone carrying this T cell receptor (beta chain) has just a few counts. Its antigen is unidentified. Primers used in a second PCR of about 7 to 12 cycles were a sample-barcoded 5' primer and a J-beta primer mix. Each cDNA molecule, via a template-switch adaptor with 12 random nucleotides, was tagged. TCRdb fed the 5' RACE reads into MiXCR, producing one record per CDR3 protein. The sample contains some 760,000 distinct CDR3 sequences, just under 25% of which appear only once. This sample was taken from a study of blood T cells in healthy people across ages. Overall study findings and caveats: Estimated diversity, derived from one million T cells, was regarded as an underestimate. In long-lived donors, naive CD4+ cell counts and diversity exceeded those of aged donors.

V lost 3 bases and J 5 bases, leaving 13 bases between the germline ends. In germline, CDR1 is SQVTM, CDR2 ANQGSEA. The CDR3 totals 14 residues. These data were likewise used in another study, on T cells of mothers and their children. That source reports: Slightly higher but non-significant overlap marked related mother-child pairs versus unrelated pairs.

The receptor comes from a boy younger than 18 in good health. The chain has TRBV29-1 and TRBJ1-4, with a possible D match to TRBD1 (5 bases). The specimen was blood. The CDR3 spells CSVEAPTANEKLFF. The CDR3 nucleotides read TGCAGCGTTGAGGCCCCGACAGCGAATGAAAAACTGTTTTTT. The variable domain in full, completed from reference TRBV29-1 and TRBJ1-4, reads SAVISQKPSRDICQRGTSLTIQCQVDSQVTMMFWYRQQPGQSLTLIATANQGSEATYESGFVIDKFPISRPNLTFSTLTVSNMSPEDSSIYLCSVEAPTANEKLFFGSGTQLSVL.